The present T cell receptor (beta chain) was sequenced within a study of blood T cell repertoires in COVID-19. The ends were cut back, 2 bases at V and 8 bases at J, with 16 bases in the middle. Germline V gene sequence: CDR1 SGHTS, CDR2 YDEGEE. CDR3 length: 14 residues. Assay: immunoSEQ multiplex PCR; the TCRdb copy retains only in-frame clones and omits some. This sample has about 260,000 clones; about 88% occur once, and the top ten carry roughly 3.9%. The sample was peripheral blood. The origin of this receptor is a man aged 55 to 70 who had recovered from COVID-19. The rearrangement joins TRBV5-8 to TRBJ1-2; possibly TRBD1 for D (6 bases). The CDR3 DNA follows: TGTGCCAGCAGCTTCCAAGGGACATTGGAGGGCTACACCTTC. It translates to CASSFQGTLEGYTF.